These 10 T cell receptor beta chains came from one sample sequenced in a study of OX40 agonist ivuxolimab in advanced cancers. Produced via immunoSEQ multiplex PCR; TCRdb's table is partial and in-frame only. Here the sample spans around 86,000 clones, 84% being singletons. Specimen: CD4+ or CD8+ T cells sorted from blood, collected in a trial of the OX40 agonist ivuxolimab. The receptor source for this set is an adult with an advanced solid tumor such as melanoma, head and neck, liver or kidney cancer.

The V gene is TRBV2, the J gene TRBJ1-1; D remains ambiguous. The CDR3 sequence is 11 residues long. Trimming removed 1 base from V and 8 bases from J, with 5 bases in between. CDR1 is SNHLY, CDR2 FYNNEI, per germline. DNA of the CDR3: TGTGCCAGCAGTGAAGAGACAGAAGCTTTCTTT. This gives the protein CASSEETEAFF. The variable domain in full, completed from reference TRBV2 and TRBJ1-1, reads EPEVTQTPSHQVTQMGQEVILRCVPISNHLYFYWYRQILGQKVEFLVSFYNNEISEKSEIFDDQFSVERPDGSNFTLKIRSTKLEDSAMYFCASSEETEAFFGQGTRLTVV.

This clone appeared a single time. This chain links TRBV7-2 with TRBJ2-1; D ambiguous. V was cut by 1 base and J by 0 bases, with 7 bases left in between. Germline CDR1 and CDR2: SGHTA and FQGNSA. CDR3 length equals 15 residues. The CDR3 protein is CASSLERSSYNEQFF. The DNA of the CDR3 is TGTGCCAGCAGCTTAGAGAGGAGCTCCTACAATGAGCAGTTCTTC.

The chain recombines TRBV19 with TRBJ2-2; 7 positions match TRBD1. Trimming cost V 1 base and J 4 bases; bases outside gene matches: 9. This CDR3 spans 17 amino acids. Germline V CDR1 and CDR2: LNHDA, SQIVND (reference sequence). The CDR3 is CASSIGESGGATGELFF. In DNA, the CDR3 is TGTGCCAGTAGTATAGGAGAGTCAGGGGGTGCCACCGGGGAGCTGTTTTTT.

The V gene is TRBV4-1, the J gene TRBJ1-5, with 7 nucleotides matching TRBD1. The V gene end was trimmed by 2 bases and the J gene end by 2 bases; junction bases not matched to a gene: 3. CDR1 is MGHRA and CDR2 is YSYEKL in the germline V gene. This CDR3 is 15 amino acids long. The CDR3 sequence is CASSQRQGGNQPQHF. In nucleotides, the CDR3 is TGCGCCAGCAGCCAACGACAGGGCGGCAATCAGCCCCAGCATTTT.

The CDR3 DNA follows: TGTGCCAGCTCACCAGGAACAGGGGACATGAGCGAGTTCTTC. It codes for CASSPGTGDMSEFF. This rearrangement joins TRBV18 to TRBJ2-1; 7 bases line up with TRBD1. Germline V gene data show CDR1 as KGHSH and CDR2 as LQKENI. The CDR3 has 14 amino acids. Trimming removed 2 bases from V and 14 bases from J; junction bases left unmatched: 12.

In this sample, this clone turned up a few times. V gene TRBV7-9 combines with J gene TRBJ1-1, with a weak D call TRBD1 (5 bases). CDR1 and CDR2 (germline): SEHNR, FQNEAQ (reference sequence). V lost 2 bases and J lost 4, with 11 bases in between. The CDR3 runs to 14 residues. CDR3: CASSLQEDSTEAFF. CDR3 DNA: TGTGCCAGCAGCTTACAGGAAGACAGCACTGAAGCTTTCTTT.

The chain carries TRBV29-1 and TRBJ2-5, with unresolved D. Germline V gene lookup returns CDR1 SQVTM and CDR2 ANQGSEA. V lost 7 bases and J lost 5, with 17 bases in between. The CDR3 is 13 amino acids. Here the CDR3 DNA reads TGCAGCGCCCCACCGTCCGAAGGGGAGACCCAGTACTTC. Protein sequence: CSAPPSEGETQYF.

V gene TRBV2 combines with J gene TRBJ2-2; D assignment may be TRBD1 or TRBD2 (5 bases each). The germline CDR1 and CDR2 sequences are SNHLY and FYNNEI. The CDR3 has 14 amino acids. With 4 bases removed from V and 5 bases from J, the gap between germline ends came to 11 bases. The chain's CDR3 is CASSVREGTGELFF. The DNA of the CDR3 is TGTGCCAGCAGTGTCCGAGAGGGGACCGGGGAGCTGTTTTTT.

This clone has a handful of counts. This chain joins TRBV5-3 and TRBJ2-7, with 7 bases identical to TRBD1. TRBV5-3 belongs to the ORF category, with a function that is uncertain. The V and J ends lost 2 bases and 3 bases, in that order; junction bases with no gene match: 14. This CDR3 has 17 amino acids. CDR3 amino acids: CARSFFRFVDRHYEQYV. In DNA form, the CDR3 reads TGTGCCAGAAGCTTTTTTAGGTTCGTGGACAGGCACTACGAGCAGTACGTC.

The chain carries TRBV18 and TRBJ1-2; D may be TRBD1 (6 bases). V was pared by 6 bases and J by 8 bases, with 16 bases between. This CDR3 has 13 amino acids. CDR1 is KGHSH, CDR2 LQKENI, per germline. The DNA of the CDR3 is TGTGCCAGCTCCCCAGGGGCTGGGTCCGGCTACACCTTC. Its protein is CASSPGAGSGYTF.